These 13 T cell receptor beta chains share one sample of origin, sequenced in a study of T cells in Graves' hyperthyroidism and ophthalmopathy. Regions amplified from RNA transcripts were the TCR beta CDR3 regions. The study used the HTBI primer set for a first-round RT-PCR of the TCR CDR3. TCRdb analysed the multiplex PCR reads with MiXCR anew, one entry per CDR3 protein. This sample carries nearly 750,000 distinct CDR3 sequences, under 45% of them seen once, and the ten largest clones take about a third. Specimen: blood. These receptor sequences come from a woman in her thirties or forties with Graves' hyperthyroidism.

This clonotype was observed many times. The chain joins TRBV7-2 to TRBJ2-7; perhaps TRBD1 as D (5 bases). V lost 4 bases and J lost 2, with 15 bases in between. The CDR3 spans 15 residues. CDR1 and CDR2 from the germline V gene are SGHTA and FQGNSA. The CDR3 DNA sequence: TGTGCCAGCAGCTCTTACAGGCGATTAACCTACGAGCAGTACTTC. Amino acid sequence: CASSSYRRLTYEQYF.

The chain recombines TRBV5-6 with TRBJ1-4; a possible D gene is TRBD1 (5 bases). The V end was cut by 2 bases, the J end by 2 bases, with 19 bases between. The CDR3 sequence is 18 residues long. The V gene's germline CDR1 is SGHDT and CDR2 YYEEEE. CDR3: CASSFISGGIGTNEKLFF. DNA for the CDR3: TGTGCCAGCAGCTTTATCTCCGGGGGGATAGGGACTAATGAAAAACTGTTTTTT.

Comment on this clonotype: A read error is possible here, since a much larger clone lies one base away. This chain uses TRBV5-1 with TRBJ1-5; 8 nucleotides line up with TRBD1. Germline V CDR1 and CDR2: SGHRS, YFSETQ. This CDR3 is 15 amino acids long. This chain's CDR3 is CASSLEAGGNRPQHF. The CDR3 region has the DNA TGCGCCAGCAGCTTGGAGGCAGGGGGCAATCGGCCCCAGCATTTT.

As concerns this clonotype: A much larger clone differs from this one at a single base, so this may be a read error. The chain uses TRBV29-1 and TRBJ2-5; TRBD2 is a possible D gene (7 bases). CDR1 and CDR2 from the germline V gene are SQVTM and ANQGSEA. The length of the CDR3 is 13 residues. CDR3 region: CSVDGGAGDTHYF. As DNA, the CDR3 is TGCAGCGTGGATGGGGGGGCCGGGGACACCCATTACTTC.

Worth noting for this clonotype: The junction differs from germline at one of its ends, possibly a read error. V is TRBV4-1 and J is TRBJ1-1, with a tentative D call TRBD1 (5 bases). From germline, CDR1 is MGHRA and CDR2 YSYEKL. The CDR3 has 15 residues. As DNA, the CDR3 is TGCGCCAGCAGCCAAGACGGATCAGGGTACACTGAAGCTCTCTTT. Translating it yields CASSQDGSGYTEALF.

The chain links TRBV29-1 to TRBJ2-3; 8 bases match TRBD2. Trimming removed 7 bases from V and 4 bases from J; junction bases left unmatched: 13. This CDR3 spans 15 amino acids. The germline V gene has CDR1 SQVTM and CDR2 ANQGSEA. This CDR3 reads CSAPPYGRAADTQYF. The CDR3 DNA sequence: TGCAGCGCCCCACCCTACGGGAGGGCAGCAGATACGCAGTATTTT.

The chain has TRBV25-1 and TRBJ1-5; D is perhaps TRBD1 (5 bases). Between the trimmed V and J ends, which lost 11 bases and 2 bases, there was a span of 25 bases. Germline CDR1 reads MGHDK; CDR2 reads SYGVNS. This CDR3 has 17 residues. This CDR3 is CASSVLGEKIGNQPQHF. CDR3 DNA: TGTGCCTCCTCCGTTTTAGGGGAAAAGATCGGCAATCAGCCCCAGCATTTT.

The rearrangement joins TRBV19 to TRBJ1-1; 7 positions agree with TRBD1. V gave up 5 bases and J gave up 10 bases; unmatched junction bases: 13. Looked up from germline, CDR1 is LNHDA and CDR2 is SQIVND (reference sequence). CDR3 length: 14 amino acids. The CDR3 is CASSARPRGMGAFF. In nucleotides, the CDR3 is TGTGCCAGTAGTGCCCGCCCCAGGGGGATGGGAGCTTTCTTT.

This clonotype showed up just a few times. J is TRBJ1-1 and V is TRBV6-5; tentative D call: TRBD1 (5 bases). This CDR3 has 14 residues. The V and J ends lost 4 bases and 10 bases respectively, with 19 bases between them. CDR1 and CDR2 (germline): MNHEY, SVGAGI. CDR3 loop: CASSSGRGSLAAFF. CDR3 nucleotide sequence: TGTGCCAGCAGTTCAGGGCGGGGGTCGCTAGCAGCTTTCTTT.

This clonotype has more than one count but fewer than ten. The chain combines TRBV6-1 with TRBJ2-7; no definite D call. Trimming removed 1 base at V and 6 bases at J, with 10 bases between. The V gene's germline CDR1 is MNHNS and CDR2 SASEGT. The CDR3 spans 13 residues. CDR3 amino acids: CASSEVEGIEQYF. CDR3 DNA: TGTGCCAGCAGTGAAGTTGAAGGGATCGAGCAGTACTTC.

This clonotype occurred many times. This chain joins TRBV19 and TRBJ1-5, with D maybe TRBD1 (5 bases). Per germline, CDR1 LNHDA and CDR2 SQIVND (reference sequence). This CDR3 spans 15 amino acids. V was trimmed by 7 bases and J by 4 bases, leaving 17 bases between them. DNA for the CDR3: TGTGCCAGTACCCAACAAAGGGGCAGGAATCAGCCCCAGCATTTT. Amino acid sequence: CASTQQRGRNQPQHF.

This clonotype was seen at least ten times. The chain has TRBV10-3 and TRBJ2-2, with D possibly matching TRBD1 (6 bases). The V gene lost 0 bases and the J gene lost 4 bases, with 6 bases spanning the gap. CDR1 and CDR2 from the germline V gene are ENHRY and SYGVKD. The CDR3 is made up of 14 amino acids. In DNA form, the CDR3 reads TGTGCCATCAGTGAGTCCAGGGGCACCGGGGAGCTGTTTTTT. This encodes CAISESRGTGELFF.

This clonotype was detected ten times or more. This rearrangement joins TRBV5-1 to TRBJ1-1; D is possibly TRBD1 (6 bases). Trimming removed 0 bases from V and 1 base from J, with 10 bases in between. The CDR3 consists of 15 residues. CDR1 and CDR2 from the germline V gene are SGHRS and YFSETQ. The CDR3 region is CASSLGSTGNTEAFF. The CDR3 bases are TGCGCCAGCAGCTTGGGGTCGACAGGGAACACTGAAGCTTTCTTT.